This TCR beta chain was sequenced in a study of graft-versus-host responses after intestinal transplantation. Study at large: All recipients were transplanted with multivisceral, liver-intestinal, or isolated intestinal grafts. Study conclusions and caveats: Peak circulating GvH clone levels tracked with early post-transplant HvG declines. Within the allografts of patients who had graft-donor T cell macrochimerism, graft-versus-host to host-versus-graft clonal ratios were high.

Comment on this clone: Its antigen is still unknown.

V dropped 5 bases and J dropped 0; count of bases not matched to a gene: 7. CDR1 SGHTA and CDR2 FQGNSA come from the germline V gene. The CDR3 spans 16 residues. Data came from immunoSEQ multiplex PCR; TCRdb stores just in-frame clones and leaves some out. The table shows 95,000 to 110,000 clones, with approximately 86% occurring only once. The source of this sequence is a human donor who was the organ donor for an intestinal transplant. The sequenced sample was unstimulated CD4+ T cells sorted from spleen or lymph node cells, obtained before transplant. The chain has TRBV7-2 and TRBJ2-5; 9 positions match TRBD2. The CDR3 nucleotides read TGTGCCAGCAGCCGCTATAGCGGGGGATACCAAGAGACCCAGTACTTC. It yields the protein CASSRYSGGYQETQYF.